This is a list of T cell receptor beta chains from one sample in a study of PD-1 blockade in classical Hodgkin lymphoma. Data came from immunoSEQ multiplex PCR; TCRdb stores just in-frame clones and leaves some out. Of 30,000 to 35,000 clones listed, around four fifths are singletons. Material: peripheral blood mononuclear cells (PBMCs), obtained at baseline. Receptors were obtained from a human donor with classical Hodgkin lymphoma. CDR3s leave out the opening cysteine and the closing phenylalanine or tryptophan.

V: TRBV9; J: TRBJ1-4; length: 13; CDR3: ASSKAQDRVEKLF
V: TRBV4-3; J: TRBJ1-1; length: 16; CDR3: ASSQDLPGTVPNTEAF
V: TRBV4-3; J: TRBJ2-6; length: 16; CDR3: ASSPYSTAGAGANVLT
V: TRBV18; J: TRBJ1-2; length: 12; CDR3: ASSPGQGYYGYT
V: TRBV6-5; J: TRBJ1-1; length: 11; CDR3: ASSYDGNTEAF
V: TRBV4-3; J: TRBJ1-5; length: 13; CDR3: ASSQGYGNNQPQH
V: TRBV6-6; J: TRBJ1-2; length: 12; CDR3: ASVYGTGNYGYT
V: TRBV7-2; J: TRBJ2-5; length: 13; CDR3: ASRTGTGSQETQY
V: TRBV19; J: TRBJ1-1; length: 12; CDR3: ASSISWENTEAF
V: TRBV7-7; J: TRBJ2-5; length: 13; CDR3: ASSLGGTQQETQY
V: TRBV7-9; J: TRBJ2-7; length: 10; CDR3: ASGLISYEQY
V: TRBV28; J: TRBJ1-1; length: 15; CDR3: ASSFRPGDRENTEAF
V: TRBV4-3; J: TRBJ1-2; length: 13; CDR3: ASSQEFTGGGGYT
V: TRBV6-5; J: TRBJ2-5; length: 12; CDR3: ASSYQGGAETQY
V: TRBV2; J: TRBJ1-1; length: 13; CDR3: ASSGIDVGYTEAF
V: TRBV4-3; J: TRBJ1-2; length: 13; CDR3: ASSQDIPARYGYT
V: TRBV9; J: TRBJ2-3; length: 14; CDR3: ASSVLTGTGVDTQY
V: TRBV19; J: TRBJ1-2; length: 14; CDR3: ASSRTGTGGSYGYT
V: TRBV9; J: TRBJ1-2; length: 13; CDR3: ASSDRGGYNYGYT
V: TRBV11-3; J: TRBJ1-2; length: 11; CDR3: ASSPDKDYGYT
V: TRBV28; J: TRBJ1-5; length: 11; CDR3: ASSFRGLQPQH
V: TRBV19; J: TRBJ1-5; length: 12; CDR3: ASSIKPYNQPQH
V: TRBV10-2; J: TRBJ2-7; length: 10; CDR3: ASSPLSYEQY
V: TRBV25-1; J: TRBJ1-2; length: 14; CDR3: ASSGGTGVIWQGYT
V: TRBV27; J: TRBJ1-2; length: 11; CDR3: ASRGQGGGGYT
V: TRBV30; J: TRBJ1-1; length: 10; CDR3: AWDRANTEAF
V: TRBV7-3; J: TRBJ1-5; length: 11; CDR3: ASSRDRGQPQH
V: TRBV5-6; J: TRBJ2-1; length: 13; CDR3: ASSERQDAYNEQF